This T cell receptor (beta chain) emerged from a study of monozygotic twins with inflammatory bowel disease. General study points: Twins with IBD were found to have lower TCRbeta diversity (inverse Simpson) than healthy co-twins. No detectable difference in repertoire similarity separated concordant from discordant twins, possibly as a result of limited power. Researchers report that IBD patients shared fewer clonotypes with others than healthy twins, especially amid disease activity.

Every TCR library drew on 3,500 to 4,000 ng of total RNA. TCRdb re-called the 5' RACE reads and gives one entry per CDR3 protein, without DNA. The sample data list more than 300,000 distinct CDR3 sequences. Comments on this clonotype: The antigen is not known.

This CDR3 spans 15 amino acids. CDR1 is KGHSH and CDR2 is LQKENI in the germline V gene. The chain uses TRBV18 and TRBJ1-5; TCRdb proposes TRBD1, but this gene call is untestable without DNA. The sequence came from a human donor with ulcerative colitis or Crohn's disease, or a healthy co-twin of an affected twin (not recorded which). Sequencing was done on a sample of blood. CDR3 amino acids: CASSAGGAGNQPQHF. Together with reference TRBV18 and TRBJ1-5, the CDR3 gives the full variable domain: NAGVMQNPRHLVRRRGQEARLRCSPMKGHSHVYWYRQLPEEGLKFMVYLQKENIIDESGMPKERFSAEFPKEGPSILRIQQVVRGDSAAYFCASSAGGAGNQPQHFGDGTRLSIL.